The 28 T cell receptor beta chains below were found in one sample sequenced in a study of shared clonotypes between healthy human individuals. The data were produced by immunoSEQ multiplex PCR, yet TCRdb's version contains in-frame clones alone and is incomplete. The sample has 2 million to 2.5 million clones, nearly 97% seen once; the top ten hold about 0.13%. The sample was naive CD4+ T cells sorted from blood. The subset denotes: CD45RA+ positively selected. The receptors here all came from a man younger than 35 in good health.

The V and J genes are TRBV5-6 and TRBJ1-1, with D possibly matching TRBD1 (5 bases). The CDR3 contains 14 residues. Germline CDR1 is SGHDT and CDR2 is YYEEEE. V was pared by 6 bases and J by 5 bases, with 17 bases between. Written as DNA, the CDR3 is TGTGCCAGCACCAAACTCCATTGGGGGACTGAAGCTTTCTTT. This codes for CASTKLHWGTEAFF.

V usage is TRBV7-9 and J usage is TRBJ2-7; 9 bases match TRBD1. The J segment lost 1 base and the V segment lost 8 bases, leaving 6 bases of the junction unmatched. The CDR3 has 14 residues. Germline V lookup: CDR1 SEHNR, CDR2 FQNEAQ (reference sequence). The CDR3 DNA reads as TGTGCCAGCGAAACGACAGGGGGATCCTACGAGCAGTACTTC. It is translated as CASETTGGSYEQYF. The full variable domain, in which reference TRBV7-9 and TRBJ2-7 provide the parts outside the CDR3, is DTGVSQNPRHKITKRGQNVTFRCDPISEHNRLYWYRQTLGQGPEFLTYFQNEAQLEKSRLLSDRFSAERPKGSFSTLEIQRTEQGDSAMYLCASETTGGSYEQYFGPGTRLTVT.

V gene TRBV18 combines with J gene TRBJ1-6, with 10 bases aligning to TRBD1. V was clipped by 3 bases and J by 9 bases; unmatched bases: 5. Germline lookup yields CDR1 KGHSH and CDR2 LQKENI. The CDR3 runs to 15 residues. CDR3 coding DNA: TGTGCCAGCTCACCCGGGGACAGGGGACTTTCACCCCTCCACTTT. Translated: CASSPGDRGLSPLHF.

The V call is TRBV28, the J call TRBJ2-5; 7 positions agree with TRBD2. This CDR3 spans 15 amino acids. V was clipped by 5 bases and J by 4 bases; unmatched bases: 10. Germline V gene lookup returns CDR1 MDHEN and CDR2 SYDVKM. The CDR3 DNA sequence: TGTGCCAGCAGTCCCTGGGAGGGGAAGGGAGAGACCCAGTACTTC. Its protein is CASSPWEGKGETQYF.

V and J are TRBV13 and TRBJ2-3, with D possibly being TRBD2 (6 bases). Germline V CDR1 and CDR2: PRHDT, FYEKMQ (reference sequence). V was trimmed by 4 bases and J by 1 base, leaving 12 bases between them. The CDR3 has 15 amino acids. The DNA of the CDR3 is TGTGCCAGCAGCTCGCGGGATAGGGGCACAGATACGCAGTATTTT. Protein product: CASSSRDRGTDTQYF.

This clone was counted between two and nine times. Other nucleotide sequences from this sample produce the same CDR3. The V and J genes are TRBV2 and TRBJ2-7; 13 bases fit TRBD2. CDR3 length: 14 amino acids. Per the germline V gene, CDR1 is SNHLY and CDR2 is FYNNEI. After removal of 6 bases from V and 4 bases from J, the junction contained 3 bases not matched to a gene. The CDR3 here is CASSWTSGSYEQYF. Written as DNA, the CDR3 is TGTGCCAGCAGCTGGACTAGCGGGAGTTACGAGCAGTACTTC.

V gene TRBV7-9 combines with J gene TRBJ2-5, with D hard to call. Germline values: CDR1 SEHNR, CDR2 FQNEAQ (reference sequence). The CDR3 covers 15 residues. V lost 5 bases to trimming and J lost 1 base, with 14 bases between them. This CDR3 reads CASSPDGLTQETQYF. The CDR3 DNA reads TGTGCCAGCAGCCCGGACGGATTAACCCAAGAGACCCAGTACTTC.

The chain is built from TRBV7-9 and TRBJ2-1; D might be TRBD1 or TRBD2, each matching 7 bases. Trimming left V 3 bases short and J 8 bases short, with 14 bases between. The CDR3 loop spans 14 amino acids. Germline V gives CDR1 SEHNR, CDR2 FQNEAQ (reference sequence). The CDR3 DNA reads TGTGCCAGCAGCTTGCCCAGGGGGGGCGATGAGCAGTTCTTC. This gives the protein CASSLPRGGDEQFF.

This chain uses TRBV10-3 with TRBJ1-6; D is possibly TRBD1 (5 bases). This CDR3 has 13 amino acids. Looked up from germline, CDR1 is ENHRY and CDR2 is SYGVKD. V was clipped by 6 bases and J by 6 bases, with 9 bases between them. CDR3 sequence reads: CAISRAVNSPLHF. The CDR3 DNA is TGTGCCATCAGCAGGGCGGTTAATTCACCCCTCCACTTT.

The V gene is TRBV28, the J gene TRBJ1-4, with a possible D match to TRBD1 (5 bases). Per germline, CDR1 MDHEN and CDR2 SYDVKM. The CDR3 loop spans 17 amino acids. With 2 bases removed from V and 8 bases from J, the gap between germline ends came to 21 bases. The CDR3 DNA reads TGTGCCAGCAGTTTAGAGCCTCCCGGGACGGGGGGAGAAAAACTGTTTTTT. As protein: CASSLEPPGTGGEKLFF.

The rearrangement links TRBV28 to TRBJ2-7, with a possible D match to TRBD1 (6 bases). Germline lookup yields CDR1 MDHEN and CDR2 SYDVKM. The CDR3 extends over 15 amino acids. V was shortened by 6 bases and J by 5 bases, with 20 bases between the two germline ends. The CDR3, as DNA: TGTGCCAGCAGGCCCGGGACACGGTCACGCCACGAGCAGTACTTC. Protein: CASRPGTRSRHEQYF. Supplemented by reference TRBV28 and TRBJ2-7, the full variable domain reads DVKVTQSSRYLVKRTGEKVFLECVQDMDHENMFWYRQDPGLGLRLIYFSYDVKMKEKGDIPEGYSVSREKKERFSLILESASTNQTSMYLCASRPGTRSRHEQYFGPGTRLTVT.

The gene calls are TRBV6-1 and TRBJ1-2, with D possibly being TRBD1 (6 bases). The CDR3 extends over 14 amino acids. The V and J ends lost 7 bases and 7 bases respectively, with 19 bases between them. Germline CDR1 is MNHNS and CDR2 is SASEGT. This CDR3 is CASIYTQGMSGYTF. In nucleotides, the CDR3 is TGTGCCAGCATTTACACGCAGGGGATGTCTGGCTACACCTTC.

The V call is TRBV30, the J call TRBJ1-2; possibly TRBD1 for D (5 bases). Germline CDR1 is GTSNPN and CDR2 is SVGIG (reference sequence). Trimming shortened V by 3 bases and J by 4 bases, and 12 bases separated the two germline ends. There are 13 residues in the CDR3. CDR3 in amino acids: CAWRNGGGYGYTF. The CDR3 DNA follows: TGTGCCTGGAGAAATGGGGGAGGCTATGGCTACACCTTC.

The chain is built from TRBV18 and TRBJ2-2; D gene unclear. The germline CDR1 and CDR2 sequences are KGHSH and LQKENI. The CDR3 is 14 residues long. Trimming removed 7 bases at V and 2 bases at J, with 11 bases between. CDR3 coding DNA: TGTGCCAGCTGTAAGGCCCCTAACACCGGGGAGCTGTTTTTT. It codes for CASCKAPNTGELFF. The full variable domain, its missing parts supplied by reference TRBV18 and TRBJ2-2, is NAGVMQNPRHLVRRRGQEARLRCSPMKGHSHVYWYRQLPEEGLKFMVYLQKENIIDESGMPKERFSAEFPKEGPSILRIQQVVRGDSAAYFCASCKAPNTGELFFGEGSRLTVL.

This chain joins TRBV2 and TRBJ1-4; 7 positions match TRBD1. The CDR3 has 16 residues. V gave up 5 bases and J gave up 2 bases; unmatched junction bases: 8. CDR1 and CDR2 (germline): SNHLY, FYNNEI. CDR3 protein: CASSPRGVGTNEKLFF. DNA of the CDR3: TGTGCCAGCAGTCCCAGGGGGGTCGGTACTAATGAAAAACTGTTTTTT.

CDR3 in amino acids: CASSEKGPYGYTF. In DNA, the CDR3 is TGTGCCAGCAGTGAAAAAGGACCGTATGGCTACACCTTC. The gene calls are TRBV6-1 and TRBJ1-2, with D uncertain. CDR1 is MNHNS and CDR2 is SASEGT in the germline V gene. This CDR3 has 13 residues. V lost 2 bases and J 5 bases, leaving 9 bases between the germline ends.

The rearrangement links TRBV28 to TRBJ2-1; 7 nucleotides line up with TRBD2. Looked up from germline, CDR1 is MDHEN and CDR2 is SYDVKM. Trimming removed 7 bases from V and 8 bases from J; junction bases left unmatched: 11. CDR3 length: 14 amino acids. The CDR3 sequence is CASTGLPGLHEQFF. The CDR3 nucleotides read TGTGCCAGCACGGGACTACCGGGACTCCATGAGCAGTTCTTC. Full variable domain (missing parts from reference TRBV28 and TRBJ2-1): DVKVTQSSRYLVKRTGEKVFLECVQDMDHENMFWYRQDPGLGLRLIYFSYDVKMKEKGDIPEGYSVSREKKERFSLILESASTNQTSMYLCASTGLPGLHEQFFGPGTRLTVL.

V usage is TRBV6-1 and J usage is TRBJ1-1, with unresolved D. The CDR3 is made up of 15 amino acids. Germline values: CDR1 MNHNS, CDR2 SASEGT. Trimming cost V 6 bases and J 3 bases, with 17 bases left between them. CDR3: CASSPHSKVHTEAFF. CDR3 sequence (DNA): TGTGCCAGCAGCCCACATAGTAAGGTACACACTGAAGCTTTCTTT.

The chain couples TRBV6-5 to TRBJ2-7; 9 nucleotides match TRBD1. The germline V gene encodes CDR1 MNHEY and CDR2 SVGAGI. J gave up 4 bases and V 0 bases, and 4 bases lay outside the gene matches. CDR3 length: 15 amino acids. The CDR3 protein is CASSYSATGGYEQYF. CDR3 in DNA: TGTGCCAGCAGTTACTCAGCGACAGGGGGGTACGAGCAGTACTTC.

Here the CDR3 reads CASSVGHSNQPQHF. The CDR3 region has the DNA TGTGCCAGCAGCGTAGGGCACTCCAATCAGCCCCAGCATTTT. The chain carries TRBV9 and TRBJ1-5; D is undetermined. The CDR3 length is 14 residues. V was shortened by 0 bases and J by 3 bases, with 7 bases between the two germline ends. Germline V lookup: CDR1 SGDLS, CDR2 YYNGEE.

Of note for this clone: An end of the junction differs from the germline gene, which may be a read error. This chain uses TRBV7-7 with TRBJ2-3; 11 positions agree with TRBD1. Germline CDR1 SSHAT, CDR2 FNYEAQ (reference sequence). The CDR3 is 19 residues long. The CDR3 region is CASSSHRDRGGMSTDTQYF. In DNA, the CDR3 is TGTGCTAGCAGCTCCCACCGGGACAGGGGGGGTATGAGCACAGATACGCAGTATTTT.

This clone appeared a few times. Other DNA sequences from this sample encode an identical CDR3 as well. The chain has TRBV2 and TRBJ2-3; D gene unclear. V shed 4 bases and J shed 0 bases, with 2 bases lying between them. The CDR3 length is 12 residues. Germline CDR1 is SNHLY and CDR2 is FYNNEI. The CDR3 DNA follows: TGTGCCAGCAGTGTGAGCACAGATACGCAGTATTTT. As protein: CASSVSTDTQYF.

CDR3 amino acids: CASSEFHNQPQHF. The CDR3 nucleotides read TGTGCCAGCAGTGAATTTCACAATCAGCCCCAGCATTTT. The chain combines TRBV6-1 with TRBJ1-5; no clear D gene. V was trimmed by 2 bases and J by 3 bases, leaving 5 bases between them. In germline, CDR1 is MNHNS, CDR2 SASEGT. The CDR3 is 13 residues long.

This rearrangement joins TRBV5-4 to TRBJ2-2; TRBD2 aligns across 9 bases. J gave up 6 bases and V 4 bases, and 10 bases lay outside the gene matches. The CDR3 is made up of 16 amino acids. Germline assignment: CDR1 SGHNT and CDR2 YYREEE (reference sequence). CDR3 residues: CASSGGGGRAAGELFF. In DNA, the CDR3 is TGTGCCAGCAGCGGTGGGGGCGGGAGGGCCGCCGGGGAGCTGTTTTTT.

The rearrangement uses TRBV5-1 and TRBJ2-7; D is unresolved. Germline V gene sequence: CDR1 SGHRS, CDR2 YFSETQ. Trimming shortened V by 1 base and J by 4 bases, and 12 bases separated the two germline ends. The CDR3 runs 14 residues. The CDR3 reads CASSLTTEQYEQYF. The CDR3 DNA reads TGCGCCAGCAGCTTGACGACGGAACAATACGAGCAGTACTTC.

This chain links TRBV14 with TRBJ2-5, with 8 bases that match TRBD1. The CDR3 is 15 residues long. From germline, CDR1 is SGHDN and CDR2 FVKESK. V lost 3 bases, J lost 8 bases, and 11 bases stayed unmatched. CDR3 coding DNA: TGTGCCAGCAGCCAGACCGGGACAGGTACCAATACCCAGTACTTC. Its protein product is CASSQTGTGTNTQYF.

V usage is TRBV7-2 and J usage is TRBJ1-2; D is ambiguous. Deletions cut 5 bases from V and 5 bases from J, with 21 bases between. The CDR3 sequence is 16 residues long. CDR1 and CDR2 from the germline V gene are SGHTA and FQGNSA. Here the CDR3 reads CASSPGVLEGFYGYTF. CDR3 nucleotide sequence: TGTGCCAGCAGCCCTGGGGTTCTTGAGGGTTTTTATGGCTACACCTTC.

In its sample, this clone was seen once. This rearrangement joins TRBV28 to TRBJ1-6; D not certain. V shed 5 bases and J shed 2 bases, with 7 bases lying between them. CDR3 length: 14 amino acids. From germline, CDR1 is MDHEN and CDR2 SYDVKM. The CDR3 is CASSPSPYNSPLHF. CDR3 bases: TGTGCCAGCAGTCCCAGCCCCTATAATTCACCCCTCCACTTT.